This is a list of T cell receptor beta chains from one sample in a study of CD8+ T cells in alopecia areata. Sequencing was performed with immunoSEQ multiplex PCR; in TCRdb, only in-frame clones are kept and a portion is missing. The sample includes nearly 200,000 clones, 58% seen only once; the top ten take 5.5%. The sample was CD4+ T cells sorted from blood, taken at week 24, from a patient treated with tofacitinib. These receptor sequences come from a human donor with alopecia areata. Both conserved end residues are part of each CDR3. The order of the fields is D gene, J gene, V gene, clone size, CDR3 protein, CDR3 DNA. D genes are given only for firm matches. The size field is filled for only some rows; it gives once, few, many or a size class.

>-|TRBJ2-3|TRBV6-5|-
CASSYSSGDTQYF
TGTGCCAGCAGTTATAGCTCTGGTGATACGCAGTATTTT
>TRBD2|TRBJ2-3|TRBV9|-
CASSPAGDTDTQYF
TGTGCCAGCAGCCCGGCGGGGGACACAGATACGCAGTATTTT
>TRBD1|TRBJ2-6|TRBV7-9|few
CASSYRGLTTGANVLTF
TGTGCCAGCAGCTACAGGGGGCTGACGACTGGGGCCAACGTCCTGACTTTC
>TRBD2|TRBJ2-7|TRBV7-2|few
CASSLGLAGALHEQYF
TGTGCCAGCAGCTTAGGACTAGCGGGGGCCCTCCACGAGCAGTACTTC
>-|TRBJ1-2|TRBV7-9|-
CASSLGTGWSYGYTF
TGTGCCAGCAGCTTAGGTACAGGGTGGAGCTATGGCTACACCTTC
>TRBD1|TRBJ1-2|TRBV10-3|few
CAISESRQGVDGYTF
TGTGCCATCAGTGAGTCCCGACAGGGAGTAGATGGCTACACCTTC
>-|TRBJ2-2|TRBV6-5|-
CASSYSWDPGTGELFF
TGTGCCAGCAGTTACTCGTGGGACCCGGGCACCGGGGAGCTGTTTTTT
>-|TRBJ1-1|TRBV25-1|-
CASSDWGSAFF
TGTGCCAGCAGTGATTGGGGGTCTGCTTTCTTT
>-|TRBJ1-4|TRBV2|-
CASRDHNEKLFF
TGTGCCAGCAGGGACCACAATGAAAAACTGTTTTTT
>-|TRBJ2-7|TRBV30|-
CAGGRELYEQYF
TGTGCCGGAGGCAGGGAGCTCTACGAGCAGTACTTC
>-|TRBJ2-3|TRBV19|few
CASSPTGRVDTQYF
TGTGCCAGTAGCCCCACAGGGCGAGTAGATACGCAGTATTTT
>TRBD1|TRBJ1-4|TRBV27|-
CASRPGQGAFGKLFF
TGTGCCAGCAGACCGGGACAGGGGGCATTTGGAAAACTGTTTTTT
>-|TRBJ2-2|TRBV25-1|-
CASSDPEITGELFF
TGTGCCAGCAGTGACCCAGAAATCACCGGGGAGCTGTTTTTT
>TRBD1|TRBJ2-7|TRBV4-2|-
CASSQAGQGRDEQYF
TGTGCCAGCAGCCAAGCGGGACAGGGTCGGGACGAGCAGTACTTC
>-|TRBJ2-7|TRBV7-2|-
CASSSRSYEQYF
TGTGCCAGCAGCTCTCGCTCCTACGAGCAGTACTTC
>-|TRBJ1-2|TRBV10-3|-
CAISDKQRNYGYTF
TGTGCCATCAGTGATAAACAGCGTAACTATGGCTACACCTTC
>-|TRBJ2-3|TRBV12-5|few
CASGLAGVPDTQYF
TGTGCTAGTGGTTTGGCAGGGGTTCCAGATACGCAGTATTTT
>-|TRBJ2-3|TRBV7-2|few
CASSPVRDTQYF
TGTGCCAGCAGCCCCGTACGAGATACGCAGTATTTT
>-|TRBJ2-3|TRBV29-1|-
CSVEGRDRDKSTDTQYF
TGCAGCGTTGAGGGACGGGACCGGGACAAGAGCACAGATACGCAGTATTTT
>TRBD1|TRBJ1-1|TRBV5-6|-
CASSRGTGTEAFF
TGTGCCAGCAGCCGCGGGACAGGCACTGAAGCTTTCTTT
>TRBD2|TRBJ2-2|TRBV30|once
CAWSYGRAFGELFF
TGTGCCTGGAGCTACGGGAGGGCCTTCGGGGAGCTGTTTTTT
>-|TRBJ2-5|TRBV7-3|few
CASSPTRSRETQYF
TGTGCCAGCAGCCCCACGCGGTCCAGAGAGACCCAGTACTTC
>-|TRBJ1-2|TRBV19|-
CASNNGPGYGYTF
TGTGCCAGTAACAACGGCCCGGGGTATGGCTACACCTTC
>-|TRBJ1-1|TRBV5-8|few
CASSQDWRTEAFF
TGTGCCAGCAGCCAGGATTGGAGGACTGAAGCTTTCTTT
>TRBD1|TRBJ2-1|TRBV27|-
CASSFGTGPYNEQFF
TGTGCCAGCAGTTTCGGGACAGGACCCTACAATGAGCAGTTCTTC
>-|TRBJ1-5|TRBV18|-
CASSPTDFQPQHF
TGTGCCAGCTCACCAACAGATTTCCAGCCCCAGCATTTT
>-|TRBJ2-5|TRBV4-3|few
CASSSIGTGETQYF
TGCGCCAGCAGCTCAATAGGGACGGGGGAGACCCAGTACTTC
>-|TRBJ2-1|TRBV6-5|-
CASSYLRESSYNEQFF
TGTGCCAGCAGTTATCTTCGGGAGAGCTCCTACAATGAGCAGTTCTTC
>-|TRBJ1-1|TRBV5-1|once
CASSLAAGQLNTEAFF
TGCGCCAGCAGCTTGGCCGCGGGGCAGCTGAACACTGAAGCTTTCTTT
>-|TRBJ2-3|TRBV4-3|few
CASSQDWSRADTQYF
TGCGCCAGCAGCCAAGATTGGAGCCGCGCAGATACGCAGTATTTT
>-|TRBJ2-1|TRBV4-3|few
CASSQAGSSNSYNEQFF
TGCGCCAGCAGCCAAGCGGGGTCTTCGAACTCCTACAATGAGCAGTTCTTC
>TRBD1|TRBJ2-2|TRBV2|few
CASSRQGPNTGELFF
TGTGCCAGCAGTCGACAGGGCCCGAACACCGGGGAGCTGTTTTTT
>-|TRBJ2-7|TRBV4-3|-
CASSQGVRGGLEQYF
TGCGCCAGCAGCCAAGGTGTGAGGGGGGGGCTCGAGCAGTACTTC
>-|TRBJ1-2|TRBV6-6|-
CASSPSAGTGYTF
TGTGCCAGCAGTCCCTCCGCGGGGACAGGCTACACCTTC
>-|TRBJ1-4|TRBV9|few
CASSESTKELFF
TGTGCCAGCAGCGAGTCGACTAAGGAACTGTTTTTT
>TRBD1|TRBJ1-2|TRBV29-1|-
CSVELFSGQGIYSYGYTF
TGCAGCGTTGAACTCTTCTCGGGACAGGGCATTTATTCGTATGGCTACACCTTC
>-|TRBJ2-2|TRBV7-2|few
CASSLGSTGELFF
TGTGCCAGCAGCTTAGGTAGCACCGGGGAGCTGTTTTTT
>-|TRBJ2-7|TRBV30|-
CAWSTGFTYEQYF
TGTGCCTGGAGTACAGGGTTCACCTACGAGCAGTACTTC
>TRBD1|TRBJ2-7|TRBV18|-
CASSLSGQVYEQYF
TGTGCCAGCTCACTTTCGGGACAGGTCTACGAGCAGTACTTC
>TRBD1|TRBJ2-3|TRBV29-1|-
CSVDLTGVSTDTQYF
TGCAGCGTTGACCTGACAGGGGTTAGCACAGATACGCAGTATTTT
>-|TRBJ1-4|TRBV7-6|-
CAGQGRTNEKLFF
TGTGCCGGTCAGGGGCGGACTAATGAAAAACTGTTTTTT